This TCR beta chain is from a study of CD8+ T cells in alopecia areata. Study-wide background: Treated patients were given 5 to 10 mg oral tofacitinib twice daily. Study results and limitations: Among the top 100, expanded CD8+ clones were significantly decreased by tofacitinib, as was scalp clonality.

As the sequencing template, cDNA was produced by extracting RNA and reverse transcribing it. Sequenced by immunoSEQ multiplex PCR; TCRdb stores in-frame clones only, minus some. The data contain some 58,000 clones, 46% of them seen just once; the ten biggest clones take up around 20%. V was shortened by 0 bases and J by 10 bases, with 7 bases between the two germline ends. In germline, CDR1 is SGHDT, CDR2 YYEEEE. The CDR3 contains 12 residues. The treatment here: oral pan-JAK inhibitor, 5-10 mg twice daily. This clone appeared a few times. Its antigen is still unknown. The clonotype originates from a human donor with alopecia areata. The sequenced sample was CD8+ T cells sorted from blood, obtained at approximately week 37, from a patient treated with tofacitinib. This chain uses TRBV5-6 with TRBJ2-2; no firm D call. CDR3 protein: CASSLGTAELFF. DNA for the CDR3: TGTGCCAGCAGCTTGGGAACAGCGGAGCTGTTTTTT.